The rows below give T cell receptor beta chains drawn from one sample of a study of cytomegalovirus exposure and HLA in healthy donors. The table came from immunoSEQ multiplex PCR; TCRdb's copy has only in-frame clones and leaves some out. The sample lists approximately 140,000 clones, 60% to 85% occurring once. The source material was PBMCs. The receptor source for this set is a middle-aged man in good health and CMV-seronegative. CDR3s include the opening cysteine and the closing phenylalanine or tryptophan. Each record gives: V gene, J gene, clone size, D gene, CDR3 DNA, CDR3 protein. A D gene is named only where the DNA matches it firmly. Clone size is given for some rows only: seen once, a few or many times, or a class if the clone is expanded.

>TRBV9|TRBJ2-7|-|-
TGTGCCAGCAGCGCAGGGTCCGCGGGACTGCAATACTACGAGCAGTACTTC
CASSAGSAGLQYYEQYF
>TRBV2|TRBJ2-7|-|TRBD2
TGTGCCAGCAGTGGTAGGACTAGCGGGGCCTACGAGCAGTACTTC
CASSGRTSGAYEQYF
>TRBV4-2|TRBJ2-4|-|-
TGTGCCAGCAGCCAAGAGGACAGTATAGCCAAAAACATTCAGTACTTC
CASSQEDSIAKNIQYF
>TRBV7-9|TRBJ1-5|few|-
TGTTCCAGCAGCTTAGGCTCACAGGCCTCCGGCAATCAGCCCCAGCATTTT
CSSSLGSQASGNQPQHF
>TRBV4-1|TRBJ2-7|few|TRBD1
TGCGCCAGCAGCGCGCTCGGGACAGGGCGTTACGAGCAGTACTTC
CASSALGTGRYEQYF
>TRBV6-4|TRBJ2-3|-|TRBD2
TGTGCCAGCAGTCCTCTAGCGGGGAGCACAGATACGCAGTATTTT
CASSPLAGSTDTQYF
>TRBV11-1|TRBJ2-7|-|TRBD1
TGTGCCAGCAGCTTACCAGGGACAGGGGCCTACGAGCAGTACTTC
CASSLPGTGAYEQYF
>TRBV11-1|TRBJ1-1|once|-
TGTGCCAGCACCCCGTCAGGGTGGACTGAAGCTTTCTTT
CASTPSGWTEAFF
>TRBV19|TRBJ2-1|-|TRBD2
TGTGCCAGTAGTCCCGGGACTAGTACCTACAATGAGCAGTTCTTC
CASSPGTSTYNEQFF
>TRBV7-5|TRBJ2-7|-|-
TGTGTCAGAAGCTCTCGACAAAGGACAGGGGATACCACTAGCGGGAACCACGAGCAGTACTTC
CVRSSRQRTGDTTSGNHEQYF
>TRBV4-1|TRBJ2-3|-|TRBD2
TGCGCCAGCAGCCAAGAGGGCGGGGGGGCATATACGCAGTATTTT
CASSQEGGGAYTQYF
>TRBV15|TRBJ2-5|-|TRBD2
TGTGCCACCAGCCGCAGACTAGCGGGGAGCCAAGAGACCCAGTACTTC
CATSRRLAGSQETQYF
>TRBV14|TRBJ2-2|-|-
TGTGCCAGCAGCCTCCTGACAGGTTCGGGCGGGGAGCTGTTTTTT
CASSLLTGSGGELFF
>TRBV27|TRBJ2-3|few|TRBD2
TGTGCCAGCAGTTTAGTACTAGCGGGAGGGCCAGGGAAAGATACGCAGTATTTT
CASSLVLAGGPGKDTQYF
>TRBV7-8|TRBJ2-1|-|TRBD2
TGTGCCAGCAGCAGGGGGACTAGCGGGTTCTACAATGAGCAGTTCTTC
CASSRGTSGFYNEQFF
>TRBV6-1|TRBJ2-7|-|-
TGTGCCAGCAGTGAGGAGGACGCGAGCTCCTACGAGCAGTACTTC
CASSEEDASSYEQYF
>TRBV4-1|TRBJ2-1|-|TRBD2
TGCGCCAGCAGCCAAGGGGGGACTAGCGGGAGCTTTGAGCAGTTCTTC
CASSQGGTSGSFEQFF
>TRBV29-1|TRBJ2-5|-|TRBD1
TGCAGCGTTGAAGGAACAGGGGGGGAGACCCAGTACTTC
CSVEGTGGETQYF
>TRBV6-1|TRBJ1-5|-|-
TGTGCCAGCAGTACAGGGTTTATGGGCAATCAGCCCCAGCATTTT
CASSTGFMGNQPQHF
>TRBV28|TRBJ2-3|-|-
TGTGCCAGCAGTTTGTGGGCGGATACGCAGTATTTT
CASSLWADTQYF
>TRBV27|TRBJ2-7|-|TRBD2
TGTGCCAGCAGCGCCCGACTAGCGGGGGGGCCCTACGAGCAGTACTTC
CASSARLAGGPYEQYF
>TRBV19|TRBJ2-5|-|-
TGTGCCAGTAGTTCACCCCCATCCCAAGGGGTATGGGAGACCCAGTACTTC
CASSSPPSQGVWETQYF
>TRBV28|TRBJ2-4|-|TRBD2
TGTGCCAGCAGTTTAGTGGGAGGGCAGAACATTCAGTACTTC
CASSLVGGQNIQYF
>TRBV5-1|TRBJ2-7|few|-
TGCGCCAGCAGCTTGGCCGGGTCCTCCTACGAGCAGTACTTC
CASSLAGSSYEQYF
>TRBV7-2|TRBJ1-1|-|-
TGTGCCAGCAGCCCCCTGGGACCGGGAGCTGAAGCTTTCTTT
CASSPLGPGAEAFF
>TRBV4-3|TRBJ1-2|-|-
TGCGCCAGCAGCTCCTCTTTCGGGGATCCCTATGGCTACACCTTC
CASSSSFGDPYGYTF
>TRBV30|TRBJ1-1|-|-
TGTGCCTGGAGCGGGGGGGCGAACACTGAAGCTTTCTTT
CAWSGGANTEAFF
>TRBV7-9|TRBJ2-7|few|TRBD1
TGTGCCAGCAGCCACCGTGGGACAGAGAAGCCCTACGAGCAGTACTTC
CASSHRGTEKPYEQYF
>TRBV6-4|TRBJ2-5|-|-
TGTGCCAGCAGTGACACCGGCGGGGGCCCCCTGGAGACCCAGTACTTC
CASSDTGGGPLETQYF
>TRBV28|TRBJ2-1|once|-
TGTGCCAGCAGTATACCCGGACAGCCCCTATACAATGAGCAGTTCTTC
CASSIPGQPLYNEQFF
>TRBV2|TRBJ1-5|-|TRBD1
TGTGCCAGCAGCGTAACAGGGGACAGCAATCAGCCCCAGCATTTT
CASSVTGDSNQPQHF
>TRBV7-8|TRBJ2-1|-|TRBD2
TGTGCCAGCAGCCCCCGGGGGGAGCGGTTCTATTATGAGCAGTTCTTC
CASSPRGERFYYEQFF
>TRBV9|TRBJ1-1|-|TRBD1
TGTGCCAGCAGCGTAGACGGGACAGTGAACACTGAAGCTTTCTTT
CASSVDGTVNTEAFF
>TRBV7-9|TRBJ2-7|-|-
TGTGCCAGACGTCCGGGGGTATCCTACGAGCAGTACTTC
CARRPGVSYEQYF
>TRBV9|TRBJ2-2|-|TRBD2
TGTGCCAGCCCCGAAAGGACTAGCGCGAACACCGGGGAGCTGTTTTTT
CASPERTSANTGELFF
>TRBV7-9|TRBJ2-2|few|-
TGTGCCAGCAGCAGGGGAAACACCGGGGAGCTGTTTTTT
CASSRGNTGELFF
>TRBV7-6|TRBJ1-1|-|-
TGTGCCAGCAGCTACCTAGAGAACACTGAAGCTTTCTTT
CASSYLENTEAFF
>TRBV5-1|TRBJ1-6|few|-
TGCGCCAGCAGCTTGGACCCTAGGAGGGACGGAAATTCACCCCTCCACTTT
CASSLDPRRDGNSPLHF
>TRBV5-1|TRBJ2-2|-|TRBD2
TGCGCCAGCAAACCACAGGGGACTAGCGGGAGGTTAGTGGTCGGGGAGCTGTTTTTT
CASKPQGTSGRLVVGELFF
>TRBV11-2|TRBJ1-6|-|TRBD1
TGTGCCAGCAGCCCCGACAGGGGGTATTCACCCCTCCACTTT
CASSPDRGYSPLHF
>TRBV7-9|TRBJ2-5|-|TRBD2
TGTGCCAGCCTTAGCGGGGGGGCCTCCCAAGAGACCCAGTACTTC
CASLSGGASQETQYF